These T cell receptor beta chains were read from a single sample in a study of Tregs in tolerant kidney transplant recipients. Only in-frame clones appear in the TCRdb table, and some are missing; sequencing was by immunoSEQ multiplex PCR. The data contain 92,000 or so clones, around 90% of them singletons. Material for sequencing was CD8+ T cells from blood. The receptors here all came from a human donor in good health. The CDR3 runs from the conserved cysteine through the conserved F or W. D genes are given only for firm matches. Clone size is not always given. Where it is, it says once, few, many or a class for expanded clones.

CDR3 DNA: TGTGCCTGGAGTGGCCTCCGGGGCACAGATACGCAGTATTTT; CDR3 protein: CAWSGLRGTDTQYF; V gene: TRBV30; clone size: NA; J gene: TRBJ2-3; D gene: NA
CDR3 DNA: TGTGCCAGCAGTTTAGGTCGGTGGGGGACTGAAGCTTTCTTT; CDR3 protein: CASSLGRWGTEAFF; V gene: TRBV27; clone size: NA; J gene: TRBJ1-1; D gene: NA
CDR3 DNA: TGTGCCAGCAGCGTAGTGGAGAATGAGCAGTTCTTC; CDR3 protein: CASSVVENEQFF; V gene: TRBV9; clone size: once; J gene: TRBJ2-1; D gene: NA
CDR3 DNA: TGTGCCAGTACGGGACTAGCGGGAGCAGATACGCAGTATTTT; CDR3 protein: CASTGLAGADTQYF; V gene: TRBV19; clone size: NA; J gene: TRBJ2-3; D gene: TRBD2
CDR3 DNA: TGTGCCAGCAGTGGGCAAGGGCTCCTCGTGAATGAGCAGTTCTTC; CDR3 protein: CASSGQGLLVNEQFF; V gene: TRBV27; clone size: NA; J gene: TRBJ2-1; D gene: NA
CDR3 DNA: TGTGCCAGCAGCTTAAGCCGACTGGGAGAAACCGAGCAGTACTTC; CDR3 protein: CASSLSRLGETEQYF; V gene: TRBV7-9; clone size: NA; J gene: TRBJ2-7; D gene: NA
CDR3 DNA: TGCGCCAGCAGCTCTCGACAGGGGGAATACGAGCAGTACTTC; CDR3 protein: CASSSRQGEYEQYF; V gene: TRBV5-1; clone size: NA; J gene: TRBJ2-7; D gene: TRBD1
CDR3 DNA: TGTGCCATCAGTGAGTCGGGCAGGGGGCCCATTGGGGAGACCCAGTACTTC; CDR3 protein: CAISESGRGPIGETQYF; V gene: TRBV10-3; clone size: NA; J gene: TRBJ2-5; D gene: TRBD1
CDR3 DNA: TGTGCCAGCAGGTGGGGGAGCTACGAGCAGTACTTC; CDR3 protein: CASRWGSYEQYF; V gene: TRBV2; clone size: NA; J gene: TRBJ2-7; D gene: NA
CDR3 DNA: TGTGCCACCAGCAGAGCTAGGAGCCAGCCCCAGCATTTT; CDR3 protein: CATSRARSQPQHF; V gene: TRBV15; clone size: NA; J gene: TRBJ1-5; D gene: NA
CDR3 DNA: TGTGCCAGCAGCCCCGGGACAGGGGGTTACGAGCAGTACTTC; CDR3 protein: CASSPGTGGYEQYF; V gene: TRBV27; clone size: NA; J gene: TRBJ2-7; D gene: TRBD1